This T cell receptor beta chain originates from a study of blood T cell repertoires in COVID-19. At the level of the study: T cells, B-cell-depleted T cells, or PBMCs supplied cDNA or gDNA.

As originally analysed: Cell counts per sample came from amplifying reference gene primers. Generated by immunoSEQ multiplex PCR, the TCRdb table keeps only in-frame clones and is missing some. The DNA gave D and trimming, while V, J and clone size come from that table. The sample lists around 67,000 clones; about 81% were seen once. The source of this sequence is a human donor in a cohort sampled during active COVID-19. Material: peripheral blood.

The CDR3 DNA is TGTGCCAGCAGTTTATGGACAGGGGTAAGGGTCTCTGGAAACACCATATATTTT. Translated: CASSLWTGVRVSGNTIYF. The chain uses TRBV28 and TRBJ1-3; the match to TRBD1 covers 8 bases. This CDR3 region has 18 residues. Germline assignment: CDR1 MDHEN and CDR2 SYDVKM. J was trimmed by 0 bases and V by 0 bases; bases with no gene match: 7. Filled out from reference TRBV28 and TRBJ1-3, the complete variable domain reads DVKVTQSSRYLVKRTGEKVFLECVQDMDHENMFWYRQDPGLGLRLIYFSYDVKMKEKGDIPEGYSVSREKKERFSLILESASTNQTSMYLCASSLWTGVRVSGNTIYFGEGSWLTVV.